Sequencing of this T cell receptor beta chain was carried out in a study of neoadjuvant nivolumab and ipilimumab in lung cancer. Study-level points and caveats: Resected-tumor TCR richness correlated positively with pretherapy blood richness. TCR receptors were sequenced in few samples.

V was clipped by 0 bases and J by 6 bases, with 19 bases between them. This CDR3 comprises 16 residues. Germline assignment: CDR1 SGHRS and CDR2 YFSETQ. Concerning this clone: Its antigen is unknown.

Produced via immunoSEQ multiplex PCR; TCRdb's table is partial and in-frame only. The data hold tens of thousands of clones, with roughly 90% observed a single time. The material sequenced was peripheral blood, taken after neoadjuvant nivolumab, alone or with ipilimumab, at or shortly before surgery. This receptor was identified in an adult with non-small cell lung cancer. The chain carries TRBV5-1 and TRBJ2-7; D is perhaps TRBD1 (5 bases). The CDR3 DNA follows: TGCGCCAGCAGCTTGGGCCAAGGGGCCACGGCTAGCGAGCAGTACTTC. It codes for CASSLGQGATASEQYF.